Detailed here is one TCR beta chain. Antigen specificity is unknown. A J-beta primer mix and a sample-barcoded 5' primer were used in a second PCR of about 6 to 12 cycles. TCRdb recomputed calls from the 5' RACE reads with MiXCR, one row per CDR3 protein. The sample has about 570,000 distinct CDR3 sequences; roughly 28% are singletons. This CDR3 comprises 14 residues. Germline assignment: CDR1 MNHEY and CDR2 SVGAGI. The ends lost 5 bases at V and 7 bases at J; junction bases unmatched: 10. They isolated at least 6.5 million PBMCs from each sample. The record originates from a study of blood T cells in healthy people across ages. Notes on the study in general: Higher diversity, along with more naive CD4+ cells, distinguished long-lived donors from aged donors. Observed TCR beta diversity showed a strong correlation with the percentage of naive T cells as measured by flow cytometry.

The chain couples TRBV6-5 to TRBJ2-5, with 7 bases matching TRBD1. The sample taken for sequencing was blood. The clonotype comes from a woman aged 70-85 years in good health. The CDR3 DNA reads as TGTGCCAGCAGTCCTCTCGACAGGGCTCGGACCCAGTACTTC. This gives the protein CASSPLDRARTQYF.